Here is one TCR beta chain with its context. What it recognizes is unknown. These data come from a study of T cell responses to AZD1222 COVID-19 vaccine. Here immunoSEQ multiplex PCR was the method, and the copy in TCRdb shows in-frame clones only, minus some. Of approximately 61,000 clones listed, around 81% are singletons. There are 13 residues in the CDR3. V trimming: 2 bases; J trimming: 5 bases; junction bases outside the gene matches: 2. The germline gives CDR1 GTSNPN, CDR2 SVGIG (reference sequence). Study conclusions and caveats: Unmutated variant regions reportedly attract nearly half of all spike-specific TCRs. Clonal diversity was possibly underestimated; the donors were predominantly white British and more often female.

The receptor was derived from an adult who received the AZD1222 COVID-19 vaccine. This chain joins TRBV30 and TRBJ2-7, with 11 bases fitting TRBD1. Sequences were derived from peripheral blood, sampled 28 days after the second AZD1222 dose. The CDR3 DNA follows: TGTGCCTGGAGTTGGGACAGGGGGAACGAGCAGTACTTC. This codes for CAWSWDRGNEQYF.